Sequencing of this TCR beta chain was carried out in a study of CD8 T cells in ankylosing spondylitis. Whole-study findings and limits: Several highly homologous variants formed a TCR beta motif that appeared characteristic of ankylosing spondylitis blood. A CD8+ phenotype characterized the disease-linked clones, which were relatively rare in peripheral blood.

TCRdb redid the calling of the 5' RACE reads with MiXCR, one entry per CDR3 protein. The sample records about 6,000 distinct CDR3 sequences, 2.1% being singletons. Germline-derived CDR1 and CDR2 are SGDLS and YYNGEE. The length of the CDR3 is 14 residues. With 3 bases clipped from V and 8 bases from J, the junction kept 8 bases outside the gene matches. This clonotype was seen at least ten times. Its specificity is not known. The sample taken for sequencing was blood, either unsorted or a sorted T cell fraction (not recorded which). The chain carries TRBV9 and TRBJ2-1; 7 nucleotides match TRBD2. The receptor's source is a male donor with ankylosing spondylitis or in good health (not recorded which). The CDR3 loop is CASSAGGTVDEQFF. DNA for the CDR3: TGTGCCAGCAGCGCGGGGGGTACGGTGGATGAGCAGTTCTTC.